These 22 T cell receptor beta chains came from one sample sequenced in a study of T cell changes during pregnancy in multiple sclerosis. Generated by immunoSEQ multiplex PCR, the TCRdb table keeps only in-frame clones and is missing some. Of about 110,000 clones listed, roughly 90% are singletons. The sample in question was peripheral blood, obtained after pregnancy. These receptors came from a female donor with multiple sclerosis, enrolled in a pregnancy study.

The chain employs TRBV6-1 and TRBJ1-4, with TRBD1 matching over 7 bases. There are 15 residues in the CDR3. The ends lost 6 bases at V and 1 base at J; junction bases unmatched: 5. Germline CDR1 and CDR2: MNHNS and SASEGT. In nucleotides, the CDR3 is TGTGCCAGCAGACGAAACAGGGGAACTAATGAAAAACTGTTTTTT. It is translated as CASRRNRGTNEKLFF.

The count of this clone is one. The chain employs TRBV4-2 and TRBJ1-1; no firm D call. Trimming stripped 4 bases from V and 3 bases from J, with 6 bases between. The CDR3 runs to 12 residues. Germline lookup yields CDR1 LGHNA and CDR2 YNFKEQ. CDR3 sequence (DNA): TGTGCCAGCAGCCGGAGTGACACTGAAGCTTTCTTT. Amino acids: CASSRSDTEAFF.

The genes are TRBV13 and TRBJ1-2; no clear D gene. The CDR3 sequence is 14 residues long. Germline CDR1 reads PRHDT; CDR2 reads FYEKMQ (reference sequence). V lost 0 bases to trimming and J lost 2 bases, with 7 bases between them. This CDR3 reads CASSLGGSNYGYTF. For the CDR3, the DNA is TGTGCCAGCAGCTTAGGGGGTAGCAACTATGGCTACACCTTC.

This clone was seen more than once but under ten times. The junction shows a germline mismatch at one end, possibly a read error. DNA of the CDR3: TGTGCCAGCAGTCAAGGACTGGACAGGCCAGGGAATTCACCCCTCCACTTT. This sequence encodes CASSQGLDRPGNSPLHF. The chain recombines TRBV4-2 with TRBJ1-6, with 7 bases matching TRBD1. The CDR3 covers 17 residues. Germline-derived CDR1 and CDR2 are LGHNA and YNFKEQ.

The chain combines TRBV6-1 with TRBJ1-1; no clear D gene. Germline V lookup: CDR1 MNHNS, CDR2 SASEGT. Trimming removed 9 bases from V and 1 base from J, with 9 bases in between. CDR3 length equals 12 residues. CDR3 in DNA: TGTGCCAGTAGACACTGGAACACTGAAGCTTTCTTT. Protein sequence: CASRHWNTEAFF.

This chain links TRBV7-9 with TRBJ1-2; D ambiguous. Trimming cost V 5 bases and J 6 bases, with 4 bases left between them. Germline CDR1 SEHNR, CDR2 FQNEAQ (reference sequence). The CDR3 extends over 10 amino acids. The CDR3 bases are TGTGCCAGCAGCCCGGATGGCTACACCTTC. It encodes CASSPDGYTF.

This rearrangement joins TRBV7-8 to TRBJ2-3; D might be TRBD1 (6 bases). CDR3 length: 14 residues. Per germline, CDR1 SGHVS and CDR2 FQNEAQ. Trimming removed 1 base at V and 7 bases at J, with 12 bases between. The CDR3 bases are TGTGCCAGCAGCTTAGTCCCACAGGGTAATACGCAGTATTTT. This translates into CASSLVPQGNTQYF.

V usage is TRBV7-3 and J usage is TRBJ2-1; 14 bases align to TRBD2. V trimming: 5 bases; J trimming: 4 bases; junction bases outside the gene matches: 7. Germline CDR1 and CDR2: SGHTA and FQGTGA. This CDR3 is 17 amino acids long. CDR3 sequence reads: CASSQMGLAGAYNEQFF. CDR3 sequence (DNA): TGTGCCAGCAGCCAAATGGGACTAGCGGGGGCTTACAATGAGCAGTTCTTC.

The V gene is TRBV19, the J gene TRBJ1-6; the D gene is possibly TRBD1 (5 bases). The CDR3 contains 13 residues. The ends were cut back, 10 bases at V and 1 base at J, with 8 bases in the middle. CDR1 and CDR2 from the germline V gene are LNHDA and SQIVND (reference sequence). The CDR3 nucleotides are TGTGCCACAAGGGGTTCCTATAATTCACCCCTCCACTTT. Its protein is CATRGSYNSPLHF. Full variable domain (missing parts from reference TRBV19 and TRBJ1-6): DGGITQSPKYLFRKEGQNVTLSCEQNLNHDAMYWYRQDPGQGLRLIYYSQIVNDFQKGDIAEGYSVSREKKESFPLTVTSAQKNPTAFYLCATRGSYNSPLHFGNGTRLTVT.

The chain employs TRBV4-1 and TRBJ2-5, with 11 bases lining up with TRBD2. CDR1 and CDR2 (germline): MGHRA, YSYEKL. The ends lost 1 base at V and 4 bases at J; junction bases unmatched: 8. The CDR3 extends over 17 amino acids. The CDR3 protein is CASSQGFSGGARETQYF. The CDR3 nucleotides read TGCGCCAGCAGCCAAGGTTTTAGCGGGGGGGCCCGAGAGACCCAGTACTTC.

In its sample, this clone was seen a few times. The gene calls are TRBV7-3 and TRBJ1-1; perhaps TRBD1 as D (5 bases). CDR3 length: 15 amino acids. Germline-derived CDR1 and CDR2 are SGHTA and FQGTGA. Trimming left V 7 bases short and J 3 bases short, with 18 bases between. Here the CDR3 reads CASKQGHLSDTEAFF. The CDR3 DNA reads as TGTGCCAGCAAGCAGGGTCACTTAAGCGACACTGAAGCTTTCTTT.

This chain links TRBV15 with TRBJ1-1; 10 positions agree with TRBD1. V lost 0 bases to trimming and J lost 4 bases; unmatched junction nucleotides: 2. Germline V lookup: CDR1 LNHNV, CDR2 YYDKDF (reference sequence). This CDR3 spans 15 amino acids. CDR3 nucleotides: TGTGCCACCAGCAGAGATAGGGACAGGGGCACTGAAGCTTTCTTT. Protein sequence: CATSRDRDRGTEAFF. Combining the CDR3 with reference TRBV15 and TRBJ1-1 gives the whole variable domain DAMVIQNPRYQVTQFGKPVTLSCSQTLNHNVMYWYQQKSSQAPKLLFHYYDKDFNNEADTPDNFQSRRPNTSFCFLDIRSPGLGDTAMYLCATSRDRDRGTEAFFGQGTRLTVV.

This chain uses TRBV19 with TRBJ2-7, with 12 bases identical to TRBD1. V lost 4 bases, J lost 2 bases, and 3 bases stayed unmatched. Germline CDR1 reads LNHDA; CDR2 reads SQIVND (reference sequence). The CDR3 is 15 residues long. DNA for the CDR3: TGTGCCAGTAGTAAGGGACAGGGGGCACCCTACGAGCAGTACTTC. Translation: CASSKGQGAPYEQYF.

The CDR3 loop is CASKDPTGRAFF. In DNA, the CDR3 is TGTGCCAGCAAGGATCCGACAGGGCGTGCTTTCTTT. The V gene is TRBV6-6, the J gene TRBJ1-1, with 7 bases identical to TRBD1. Germline assignment: CDR1 MNHNY and CDR2 SVGAGI (reference sequence). This CDR3 contains 12 residues. The V gene end was trimmed by 7 bases and the J gene end by 11 bases; junction bases not matched to a gene: 10.

The chain uses TRBV25-1 and TRBJ2-3; 12 bases fit TRBD1. Germline loops: CDR1 MGHDK, CDR2 SYGVNS. Unmatched junction bases numbered 6, after V lost 3 bases and J lost 5 bases. The CDR3 sequence is 16 residues long. CDR3 sequence reads: CASSDSGTGGLDTQYF. The DNA of the CDR3 is TGTGCCAGCAGTGACTCTGGGACAGGGGGCTTAGATACGCAGTATTTT.

The rearrangement joins TRBV7-8 to TRBJ2-7, with a tentative D call TRBD2 (6 bases). V lost 1 base, J lost 2 bases, and 12 bases lay in between. CDR1 and CDR2 from the germline V gene are SGHVS and FQNEAQ. This CDR3 has 15 amino acids. CDR3 sequence: CASSLGIGGTYEQYF. The CDR3 nucleotides are TGTGCCAGCAGCTTAGGAATCGGGGGTACCTACGAGCAGTACTTC.

The chain links TRBV2 to TRBJ2-4, with TRBD2 as a possible D gene (6 bases). The CDR3 runs 15 residues. Germline assignment: CDR1 SNHLY and CDR2 FYNNEI. The ends were cut back, 7 bases at V and 2 bases at J, with 15 bases in the middle. The CDR3 bases are TGTGCCAGCACCGGGGTTGGAGGGACCAAAAACATTCAGTACTTC. Residues: CASTGVGGTKNIQYF.

As DNA, the CDR3 is TGTGCCAGCAGCCCGGGACTGCAGAATCAGCCCCAGCATTTT. As protein: CASSPGLQNQPQHF. V usage is TRBV7-8 and J usage is TRBJ1-5; D is possibly TRBD1 (5 bases). This CDR3 is built from 14 residues. The germline CDR1 and CDR2 sequences are SGHVS and FQNEAQ. V was trimmed by 5 bases and J by 4 bases, leaving 12 bases between them.

In its sample, this clone was seen once. V is TRBV9 and J is TRBJ1-1, with D possibly matching TRBD1 (5 bases). V lost 0 bases, J lost 0 bases, and 9 bases lay in between. The V gene's germline CDR1 is SGDLS and CDR2 YYNGEE. This CDR3 region has 15 residues. CDR3 protein: CASSVAGGLNTEAFF. The DNA for the CDR3 is TGTGCCAGCAGCGTAGCCGGGGGATTGAACACTGAAGCTTTCTTT.

The chain combines TRBV10-3 with TRBJ1-1; 8 bases match TRBD1. CDR1 and CDR2 from the germline V gene are ENHRY and SYGVKD. This CDR3 has 13 amino acids. V was clipped by 6 bases and J by 5 bases; unmatched bases: 5. The CDR3 DNA reads TGTGCCATCAGCGAGGACAGGGCTACTGAAGCTTTCTTT. It specifies CAISEDRATEAFF.

V usage is TRBV6-5 and J usage is TRBJ1-6; D is undetermined. This CDR3 is 16 amino acids long. V shed 2 bases and J shed 5 bases, with 13 bases lying between them. The germline CDR1 and CDR2 sequences are MNHEY and SVGAGI. CDR3 in amino acids: CASSYSGQVNNSPLHF. CDR3 DNA: TGTGCCAGCAGTTACAGCGGGCAGGTCAATAATTCACCCCTCCACTTT.

The chain combines TRBV5-1 with TRBJ1-6; weak D call: TRBD1 (5 bases). Trimming pared 0 bases from V and 9 bases from J, leaving 7 bases between. The V gene's germline CDR1 is SGHRS and CDR2 YFSETQ. The CDR3 is made up of 13 amino acids. The CDR3 region has the DNA TGCGCCAGCAGCTTGGCTGGGGCTTCACCCCTCCACTTT. Protein product: CASSLAGASPLHF.